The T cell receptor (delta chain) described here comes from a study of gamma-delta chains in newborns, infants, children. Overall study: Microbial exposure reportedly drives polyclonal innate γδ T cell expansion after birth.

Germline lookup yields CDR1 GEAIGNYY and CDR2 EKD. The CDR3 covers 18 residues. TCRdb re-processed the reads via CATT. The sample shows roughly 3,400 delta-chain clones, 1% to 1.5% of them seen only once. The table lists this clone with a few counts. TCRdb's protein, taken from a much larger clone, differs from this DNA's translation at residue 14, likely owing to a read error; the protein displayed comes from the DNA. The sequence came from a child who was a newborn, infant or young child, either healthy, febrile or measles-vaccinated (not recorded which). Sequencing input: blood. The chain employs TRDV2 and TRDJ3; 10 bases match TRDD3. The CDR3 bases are TGTGCCTGTGACACCGGGGGATACGCCTCCTGGGACACCCAACAGATGTTTTTC. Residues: CACDTGGYASWDTQQMFF.